Shown below are 15 T cell receptor beta chains from a single sample sequenced in a study of early T cells in non-severe SARS-CoV-2 infection. TCRdb reprocessed the 5' RACE reads via MiXCR and lists one record per CDR3 protein. The sample yields around 63,000 distinct CDR3 sequences, more than 8.5% seen once. The sequences come from whole blood, collected at baseline. Every receptor here comes from an adult who was a healthcare worker with PCR-confirmed SARS-CoV-2 infection or an uninfected control (not recorded which).

This clonotype was detected only a few times. The rearrangement uses TRBV20-1 and TRBJ2-5; D is unresolved. From germline, CDR1 is DFQATT and CDR2 SNEGSKA (reference sequence). The CDR3 loop spans 13 amino acids. The CDR3 coding sequence is TGCAGACCAACCGGGCCTCTCGGGGAGACCCAGTACTTC. Translating it yields CRPTGPLGETQYF.

This clonotype occurred a few times. DNA of the CDR3: TGTGCCAGCAGTTTGGCTGGAGGGCACCAAGAGACCCAGTACTTC. Amino acid sequence: CASSLAGGHQETQYF. The gene calls are TRBV12-3 or TRBV12-4 and TRBJ2-5; D possibly corresponds to TRBD2 (6 bases). Trimming took off 3 bases at V and 0 bases at J, with 11 bases between the two ends. The CDR3 is 15 amino acids.

With regard to this clonotype: Given a much more abundant clone one base away, this may be a read error. The chain links TRBV7-9 to TRBJ1-2; no firm D call. The germline V gene has CDR1 SEHNR and CDR2 FQNEAQ (reference sequence). The CDR3 length is 15 residues. The CDR3 is CTSSLISSGTYGYTF. In DNA form, the CDR3 reads TGTACCAGCAGCCTAATATCCTCGGGTACCTATGGCTACACCTTC.

This clonotype was seen a few times. This chain connects TRBV7-9 to TRBJ2-1; D gene unclear. Trimming removed 1 base at V and 6 bases at J, with 19 bases between. This CDR3 is built from 17 residues. Germline loops: CDR1 SEHNR, CDR2 FQNEAQ (reference sequence). Written as DNA, the CDR3 is TGTGCCAGCAGCTTAGGGGCATTATACACGTCGTCCAATGAGCAGTTCTTC. Amino acid sequence: CASSLGALYTSSNEQFF.

Only a few counts were recorded for this clonotype. The CDR3 here is CASSTARAGYNEQFF. The CDR3 bases are TGTGCCAGTAGTACAGCCAGGGCGGGTTACAATGAGCAGTTCTTC. The V call is TRBV2, the J call TRBJ2-1; D possibly matches TRBD1 or TRBD2 (5 bases each). In germline, CDR1 is SNHLY, CDR2 FYNNEI. Trimming pared 9 bases from V and 4 bases from J, leaving 19 bases between. This CDR3 spans 15 amino acids.

The chain is built from TRBV27 and TRBJ2-7, with D possibly being TRBD2 (5 bases). This CDR3 has 15 residues. CDR1 is MNHEY and CDR2 is SMNVEV in the germline V gene (reference sequence). V gave up 5 bases and J gave up 0 bases, with 14 bases separating them. The DNA for the CDR3 is TGTGCCAGCAGTCGTGGACTCCCAAACTCCTACGAGCAGTACTTC. Its translation: CASSRGLPNSYEQYF.

In this sample, this clonotype turned up many times. V usage is TRBV6-5 and J usage is TRBJ2-5, with D perhaps matching TRBD2 (5 bases). This CDR3 contains 12 residues. V lost 4 bases and J 6 bases, leaving 9 bases between the germline ends. CDR1 and CDR2 (germline): MNHEY, SVGAGI. This chain's CDR3 is CASSSSKKTQYF. DNA of the CDR3: TGTGCCAGCAGTTCTAGCAAGAAGACCCAGTACTTC.

The chain recombines TRBV12-3 or TRBV12-4 with TRBJ1-2, with 8 positions matching TRBD1. J was trimmed by 7 bases and V by 3 bases; bases with no gene match: 10. The CDR3 loop spans 15 amino acids. CDR3 amino acids: CASSFRTGPTVGYTF. The CDR3 bases are TGTGCCAGCAGTTTTCGGACAGGGCCCACGGTTGGCTACACCTTC.

The rearrangement uses TRBV14 and TRBJ1-1, with no clear D. The CDR3 sequence is 12 residues long. The ends were cut back, 7 bases at V and 1 base at J, with 7 bases in the middle. Germline CDR1 and CDR2: SGHDN and FVKESK. The CDR3 here is CASMGRNTEAFF. In DNA, the CDR3 is TGTGCCAGCATGGGTAGGAACACTGAAGCTTTCTTT.

Only a few counts were recorded for this clonotype. CDR3 amino acids: CASSSQKDYGYTF. CDR3 DNA sequence: TGTGCCAGCAGCTCACAGAAGGACTATGGCTACACCTTC. The V gene is TRBV7-9, the J gene TRBJ1-2; D uncertain. V was trimmed by 4 bases and J by 3 bases, leaving 9 bases between them. Germline V gene sequence: CDR1 SEHNR, CDR2 FQNEAQ (reference sequence). This CDR3 contains 13 residues. Full variable domain (outside the CDR3, taken from reference TRBV7-9 and TRBJ1-2): DTGVSQNPRHKITKRGQNVTFRCDPISEHNRLYWYRQTLGQGPEFLTYFQNEAQLEKSRLLSDRFSAERPKGSFSTLEIQRTEQGDSAMYLCASSSQKDYGYTFGSGTRLTVV.

Turning to this clonotype: With a much larger clone just one base away, this may be a read error. This sequence joins TRBV6-5 and TRBJ2-7, with D possibly being TRBD1 or TRBD2 (5 bases each). The germline CDR1 and CDR2 sequences are MNHEY and SVGAGI. This CDR3 has 14 amino acids. This CDR3 reads CAGSHGTGLGEQYF. As DNA, the CDR3 is TGTGCCGGCAGTCATGGGACGGGTCTAGGGGAGCAGTACTTC.

This clonotype was observed many times. The genes are TRBV2 and TRBJ2-5, with a possible D match to TRBD2 (7 bases). V gave up 7 bases and J gave up 5 bases, with 17 bases separating them. The CDR3 spans 14 residues. From germline, CDR1 is SNHLY and CDR2 FYNNEI. This CDR3 reads CASTRGALVETQYF. DNA for the CDR3: TGTGCCAGCACACGGGGGGCGTTAGTCGAGACCCAGTACTTC.

This clonotype was detected a few times. V gene TRBV19 combines with J gene TRBJ2-6; D not resolved. Germline V CDR1 and CDR2: LNHDA, SQIVND (reference sequence). The CDR3 runs to 14 residues. Trimming left V 6 bases short and J 0 bases short, with 6 bases between. CDR3 bases: TGTGCCAGTAGCCCTATCTCTGGGGCCAACGTCCTGACTTTC. Its translation: CASSPISGANVLTF.

This clonotype has a handful of counts. The chain uses TRBV2 and TRBJ2-5; D is perhaps TRBD1 or TRBD2 (5 bases each). The CDR3 extends over 14 amino acids. V lost 6 bases and J 2 bases, leaving 13 bases between the germline ends. Germline V gene data show CDR1 as SNHLY and CDR2 as FYNNEI. The CDR3 here is CASSLGPLQETQYF. Written as DNA, the CDR3 is TGTGCCAGCAGCCTGGGACCCCTTCAAGAGACCCAGTACTTC. Together with reference TRBV2 and TRBJ2-5, the CDR3 gives the full variable domain: EPEVTQTPSHQVTQMGQEVILRCVPISNHLYFYWYRQILGQKVEFLVSFYNNEISEKSEIFDDQFSVERPDGSNFTLKIRSTKLEDSAMYFCASSLGPLQETQYFGPGTRLLVL.

CDR3 nucleotides: TGCAGCGTGGATGAGCAGTTCTTC. It translates to CSVDEQFF. V gene TRBV29-1 combines with J gene TRBJ2-1, with D unresolved. The V gene lost 6 bases and the J gene lost 8 bases, with 2 bases spanning the gap. This CDR3 contains 8 residues. Germline assignment: CDR1 SQVTM and CDR2 ANQGSEA.